Below, 28 T cell receptor beta chains from the same sample are listed, as sequenced in a study of OX40 agonist ivuxolimab in advanced cancers. The receptor library was made with the immunoSEQ multiplex PCR assay. Sourced from immuneACCESS, this table was stored by TCRdb with only in-frame sequences that have V and J called. A share of the clones is absent; for the studies checked, an unresolved V gene accounts for under half, and the remainder has no known explanation. Across this sample there are fewer than 85,000 clones, with around 80% seen only once. Clones ranked in the top ten supply around 0.8% of the sample. The material sequenced was CD4+ or CD8+ T cells sorted from blood, taken in a trial of the OX40 agonist ivuxolimab. The receptors derive from an adult with an advanced solid tumor such as melanoma, head and neck, liver or kidney cancer.

The V gene is TRBV19, the J gene TRBJ1-1; 9 positions agree with TRBD1. V dropped 6 bases and J dropped 6; count of bases not matched to a gene: 8. The germline V gene encodes CDR1 LNHDA and CDR2 SQIVND (reference sequence). The length of the CDR3 is 14 residues. For the CDR3, the DNA is TGTGCCAGTAGGAAGACAGGGGGAAGCGCTGAAGCTTTCTTT. The encoded protein is CASRKTGGSAEAFF.

The chain uses TRBV29-1 and TRBJ1-5; D is undetermined. Germline assignment: CDR1 SQVTM and CDR2 ANQGSEA. The CDR3 is 13 amino acids. Deletions cut 7 bases from V and 0 bases from J, with 10 bases between. CDR3 in amino acids: CSGHGDSNQPQHF. In nucleotides, the CDR3 is TGCAGCGGCCACGGGGATAGCAATCAGCCCCAGCATTTT.

The chain is built from TRBV10-3 and TRBJ2-7, with D hard to call. The CDR3 has 15 amino acids. CDR1 is ENHRY and CDR2 is SYGVKD in the germline V gene. Trimming shortened V by 1 base and J by 4 bases, and 14 bases separated the two germline ends. CDR3 sequence: CAISEFVGSRYEQYF. The CDR3 DNA reads TGTGCCATCAGTGAGTTTGTAGGGTCTAGGTACGAGCAGTACTTC.

V and J are TRBV11-3 and TRBJ2-5; D may match TRBD1 or TRBD2 (6 bases each). V lost 1 base to trimming and J lost 5 bases, with 11 bases between them. Germline assignment: CDR1 SGHNT and CDR2 YENEEA. This CDR3 comprises 14 residues. The CDR3 DNA is TGTGCCAGCAGCTTAGCTCGGGGGCCGGAGACCCAGTACTTC. Residues: CASSLARGPETQYF.

The chain combines TRBV5-6 with TRBJ2-2, with D unclear. This CDR3 has 13 amino acids. Germline loops: CDR1 SGHDT, CDR2 YYEEEE. V lost 0 bases, J lost 3 bases, and 3 bases lay in between. CDR3 in amino acids: CASSLGDTGELFF. The CDR3 nucleotides are TGTGCCAGCAGCTTGGGAGACACCGGGGAGCTGTTTTTT.

This clone was seen only once. The chain combines TRBV27 with TRBJ1-2; TRBD1 matches 7 bases. Losses at the gene ends were 6 bases for V and 8 bases for J; bases not matched to a gene: 9. CDR3 length equals 13 residues. Germline CDR1 and CDR2: MNHEY and SMNVEV (reference sequence). This chain's CDR3 is CASRMTGKWGYTF. The CDR3 bases are TGTGCCAGCAGGATGACAGGGAAATGGGGCTACACCTTC.

V gene TRBV6-1 combines with J gene TRBJ1-5; D gene ambiguous. Germline CDR1 is MNHNS and CDR2 is SASEGT. The CDR3 runs 16 residues. Trimming pared 4 bases from V and 0 bases from J, leaving 13 bases between. The CDR3, as DNA: TGTGCCAGCAGTGCCCCGGGAGGATATAGCAATCAGCCCCAGCATTTT. Protein: CASSAPGGYSNQPQHF.

This sequence joins TRBV2 and TRBJ1-6; TRBD1 matches at 8 bases. The V segment lost 8 bases and the J segment 5 bases; nucleotides outside the gene matches: 2. The CDR3 runs 13 residues. Germline V lookup: CDR1 SNHLY, CDR2 FYNNEI. Here the CDR3 reads CASPGQDNSPLHF. DNA for the CDR3: TGTGCCAGCCCGGGACAGGATAATTCACCCCTCCACTTT.

The DNA for the CDR3 is TGTGCCAGCACCAAGGACAGTTCCTACGAGCAGTACTTC. Protein product: CASTKDSSYEQYF. This rearrangement joins TRBV28 to TRBJ2-7, with D maybe TRBD1 (6 bases). The ends were cut back, 7 bases at V and 1 base at J, with 11 bases in the middle. The germline CDR1 and CDR2 sequences are MDHEN and SYDVKM. CDR3 length equals 13 residues.

The chain has TRBV2 and TRBJ1-1; D is unclear. The CDR3 has 13 amino acids. Germline-derived CDR1 and CDR2 are SNHLY and FYNNEI. V was trimmed by 3 bases and J by 1 base, leaving 6 bases between them. The CDR3 region has the DNA TGTGCCAGCAGTGACCAGTCGAACACTGAAGCTTTCTTT. Protein sequence: CASSDQSNTEAFF. The full variable domain, with the rest looked up from reference TRBV2 and TRBJ1-1, is EPEVTQTPSHQVTQMGQEVILRCVPISNHLYFYWYRQILGQKVEFLVSFYNNEISEKSEIFDDQFSVERPDGSNFTLKIRSTKLEDSAMYFCASSDQSNTEAFFGQGTRLTVV.

The V gene is TRBV2, the J gene TRBJ1-1; maybe TRBD1 (5 bases). V dropped 4 bases and J dropped 7 bases, with 10 bases sitting between them. Germline CDR1 is SNHLY and CDR2 is FYNNEI. There are 12 residues in the CDR3. The CDR3 region has the DNA TGTGCCAGCAGTGCCGGGACCCGTGAAGCTTTCTTT. Translating gives CASSAGTREAFF.

The chain joins TRBV21-1 to TRBJ2-5; the table's D call, TRBD1, was not checked against the DNA. TRBV21-1 is deemed a pseudogene. The length of the CDR3 is 13 residues. In DNA form, the CDR3 reads TGTGCCAGAGGACAGCTCGTCCAAGAGACCCAGTACTTC. This codes for CARGQLVQETQYF.

This chain links TRBV19 with TRBJ2-6; TRBD1 might be the D (5 bases). Trimming stripped 3 bases from V and 0 bases from J, with 12 bases between. Germline V gene lookup returns CDR1 LNHDA and CDR2 SQIVND (reference sequence). There are 17 residues in the CDR3. The CDR3: CASSMTVLSSGANVLTF. The CDR3 nucleotides read TGTGCCAGTAGTATGACAGTCCTAAGCTCTGGGGCCAACGTCCTGACTTTC.

CDR3 nucleotides: TGTGCCAGCAGCTTAGGGCCATTAGCGGGAGGCACAGATACGCAGTATTTT. Its translation is CASSLGPLAGGTDTQYF. The V and J genes are TRBV7-6 and TRBJ2-3; 9 nucleotides match TRBD2. Germline lookup yields CDR1 SGHVS and CDR2 FNYEAQ. The junction had 6 bases not matched to a gene; V was cut back by 1 base and J by 1 base. The CDR3 consists of 17 residues. The complete variable domain, with remaining parts taken from reference TRBV7-6 and TRBJ2-3, reads GAGVSQSPRYKVTKRGQDVALRCDPISGHVSLYWYRQALGQGPEFLTYFNYEAQQDKSGLPNDRFSAERPEGSISTLTIQRTEQRDSAMYRCASSLGPLAGGTDTQYFGPGTRLTVL.

In this sample, this clone turned up once. The V gene is TRBV19, the J gene TRBJ1-6, with a weak D call TRBD1 (5 bases). Germline V gives CDR1 LNHDA, CDR2 SQIVND (reference sequence). This CDR3 region has 14 residues. The V gene lost 6 bases and the J gene lost 5 bases, with 11 bases spanning the gap. The DNA for the CDR3 is TGTGCCAGTAGAGCACGGGGGGATAATTCACCCCTCCACTTT. Protein: CASRARGDNSPLHF.

This chain joins TRBV27 and TRBJ1-3; 8 bases fit TRBD1. CDR1 and CDR2 (germline): MNHEY, SMNVEV (reference sequence). V lost 9 bases to trimming and J lost 3 bases; unmatched junction nucleotides: 7. The CDR3 is 14 amino acids. The CDR3 bases are TGTGCCAGTTCCAGGGGGCTGGGTGGAAACACCATATATTTT. Protein sequence: CASSRGLGGNTIYF.

V is TRBV30 and J is TRBJ2-1; no clear D. The CDR3 is made up of 16 amino acids. V was clipped by 0 bases and J by 0 bases, with 12 bases between them. Germline loops: CDR1 GTSNPN, CDR2 SVGIG (reference sequence). The CDR3 protein is CAWSVSSRSSYNEQFF. CDR3 in DNA: TGTGCCTGGAGTGTATCTTCTCGGAGCTCCTACAATGAGCAGTTCTTC.

This clone showed up just a few times. This CDR3 is CASSPRLEETQYF. For the CDR3, the DNA is TGTGCCAGCTCACCACGGCTAGAAGAGACCCAGTACTTC. V and J are TRBV18 and TRBJ2-5; no clear D. This CDR3 is built from 13 residues. The V end was cut by 1 base, the J end by 3 bases, with 6 bases between. Germline V CDR1 and CDR2: KGHSH, LQKENI.

This clone was seen a handful of times. Additional DNA sequences in this sample encode the identical CDR3. The genes are TRBV5-8 and TRBJ2-7; D is ambiguous. Trimming took off 0 bases at V and 3 bases at J, with 4 bases between the two ends. Germline V gene data show CDR1 as SGHTS and CDR2 as YDEGEE. The CDR3 is 12 residues long. CDR3 coding DNA: TGTGCCAGCAGCTTGGACAACTACGAGCAGTACTTC. It encodes CASSLDNYEQYF.

The CDR3 is CASSSLRTGDGYTF. For the CDR3, the DNA is TGTGCCAGCAGCTCTCTACGGACAGGGGATGGCTACACCTTC. The chain links TRBV5-4 to TRBJ1-2; 9 bases map to TRBD1. The CDR3 extends over 14 amino acids. The germline CDR1 and CDR2 sequences are SGHNT and YYREEE (reference sequence). V trimming: 3 bases; J trimming: 6 bases; junction bases outside the gene matches: 6.

The chain recombines TRBV5-4 with TRBJ2-2, with D perhaps being TRBD1 or TRBD2 (5 bases each). V was cut by 5 bases and J by 2 bases, with 13 bases left in between. This CDR3 is built from 15 residues. Germline CDR1 SGHNT, CDR2 YYREEE (reference sequence). CDR3 sequence reads: CASRSGTINTGELFF. CDR3 bases: TGTGCCAGCAGATCCGGGACCATCAACACCGGGGAGCTGTTTTTT.

The genes are TRBV5-1 and TRBJ2-3; 8 nucleotides agree with TRBD2. This CDR3 is built from 15 residues. Trimming at V came to 0 bases and at J to 4 bases, leaving 4 bases not matched to a gene. Germline V CDR1 and CDR2: SGHRS, YFSETQ. In nucleotides, the CDR3 is TGCGCCAGCAGCTTGGCGGGGGGGCCCCCAGATACGCAGTATTTT. This codes for CASSLAGGPPDTQYF.

V is TRBV28 and J is TRBJ2-1; TRBD2 aligns across 8 bases. CDR3 length: 14 amino acids. Unmatched junction bases numbered 3, after V lost 2 bases and J lost 6 bases. Per the germline V gene, CDR1 is MDHEN and CDR2 is SYDVKM. CDR3: CASSLAGTSNEQFF. Here the CDR3 DNA reads TGTGCCAGCAGTTTAGCCGGGACTAGCAATGAGCAGTTCTTC.

The V call is TRBV2, the J call TRBJ1-2; D is uncertain. The CDR3 covers 15 residues. Germline V CDR1 and CDR2: SNHLY, FYNNEI. Trimming left V 1 base short and J 5 bases short, with 14 bases between. This CDR3 reads CASSEDRPRKYGYTF. DNA for the CDR3: TGTGCCAGCAGTGAAGATCGCCCCAGGAAGTATGGCTACACCTTC.

This chain joins TRBV9 and TRBJ2-1, with 7 bases fitting TRBD2. V trimming: 4 bases; J trimming: 3 bases; junction bases outside the gene matches: 7. This CDR3 is 15 amino acids long. The germline V gene has CDR1 SGDLS and CDR2 YYNGEE. CDR3 amino acids: CASSPQLADYNEQFF. The CDR3 DNA sequence: TGTGCCAGCAGCCCCCAGCTAGCGGACTACAATGAGCAGTTCTTC.

The chain joins TRBV5-1 to TRBJ2-5, with 9 bases that match TRBD2. CDR1 is SGHRS and CDR2 is YFSETQ in the germline V gene. J was trimmed by 1 base and V by 4 bases; bases with no gene match: 8. The CDR3 consists of 16 residues. The CDR3 is CASSLGVAGAQETQYF. The CDR3, as DNA: TGCGCCAGCAGCCTGGGAGTAGCGGGAGCCCAAGAGACCCAGTACTTC.

This sequence joins TRBV5-1 and TRBJ2-5; no clear D. Per the germline V gene, CDR1 is SGHRS and CDR2 is YFSETQ. Between the trimmed V and J ends, which lost 7 bases and 1 base, there was a span of 14 bases. The CDR3 covers 14 residues. Written as DNA, the CDR3 is TGCGCCAGCGCGCCCACAAGGTCCCAAGAGACCCAGTACTTC. The encoded protein is CASAPTRSQETQYF.

This clone occurred a few times. Different DNA sequences within this sample yield the same CDR3. The CDR3 loop reads CASSPGGATNEKLFF. The CDR3 DNA sequence: TGTGCCAGCAGCCCGGGAGGGGCAACTAATGAAAAACTGTTTTTT. The V gene is TRBV28, the J gene TRBJ1-4, with D possibly matching TRBD1 (5 bases). CDR3 size: 15 residues. The germline CDR1 and CDR2 sequences are MDHEN and SYDVKM. Trimming stripped 6 bases from V and 0 bases from J, with 11 bases between. Supplemented by reference TRBV28 and TRBJ1-4, the full variable domain reads DVKVTQSSRYLVKRTGEKVFLECVQDMDHENMFWYRQDPGLGLRLIYFSYDVKMKEKGDIPEGYSVSREKKERFSLILESASTNQTSMYLCASSPGGATNEKLFFGSGTQLSVL.